The rows below give T cell receptor beta chains drawn from one sample of a study of CD8 T cells in ankylosing spondylitis. TCRdb independently ran MiXCR on the 5' RACE reads; one entry per CDR3 protein. The sample includes around 340,000 distinct CDR3 sequences, more than 20% seen only once; the top ten take around 13%. Sequencing was carried out using blood, either unsorted or a sorted T cell fraction (not recorded which). Receptor source: a male donor with ankylosing spondylitis or in good health (not recorded which). Both conserved end residues are part of each CDR3. A D gene is named only where the DNA matches it firmly. Size values are once, few and many counts, or a class for expanded clones, and some rows have none.

abundance: .; j_gene: TRBJ2-5; len: 12; v_gene: TRBV20-1; d_gene: .; CDR3aa: CSARGQQETQYF; CDR3nt: TGCAGTGCTAGAGGACAGCAAGAGACCCAGTACTTC
abundance: .; j_gene: TRBJ2-1; len: 12; v_gene: TRBV12-5; d_gene: .; CDR3aa: CASGLEYNEQFF; CDR3nt: TGTGCTAGTGGTTTGGAATACAATGAGCAGTTCTTC
abundance: few; j_gene: TRBJ2-3; len: 14; v_gene: TRBV6-4; d_gene: TRBD2; CDR3aa: CASSPLAGGDTQYF; CDR3nt: TGTGCCAGCAGTCCCCTAGCGGGGGGGGATACGCAGTATTTT
abundance: few; j_gene: TRBJ2-2; len: 16; v_gene: TRBV12-3/TRBV12-4; d_gene: .; CDR3aa: CASRPLGQLNTGELFF; CDR3nt: TGTGCCAGCAGGCCTCTCGGACAGTTGAACACCGGGGAGCTGTTTTTT
abundance: once; j_gene: TRBJ2-4; len: 15; v_gene: TRBV20-1; d_gene: .; CDR3aa: CSARVRQEFKNIQYF; CDR3nt: TGCAGTGCTAGAGTGCGACAGGAGTTCAAAAACATTCAGTACTTC
abundance: .; j_gene: TRBJ2-3; len: 17; v_gene: TRBV12-3/TRBV12-4; d_gene: .; CDR3aa: CASTYAPLNLNTDTQYF; CDR3nt: TGTGCCAGCACCTACGCTCCGCTAAATTTAAACACAGATACGCAGTATTTT
abundance: .; j_gene: TRBJ2-2; len: 16; v_gene: TRBV4-1; d_gene: TRBD2; CDR3aa: CASSHVSGVNTGELFF; CDR3nt: TGCGCCAGCAGCCATGTTAGCGGGGTGAACACCGGGGAGCTGTTTTTT
abundance: few; j_gene: TRBJ2-7; len: 14; v_gene: TRBV28; d_gene: .; CDR3aa: CASSRLDNFYEQYF; CDR3nt: TGTGCCAGCAGTCGGCTGGACAACTTCTACGAGCAGTACTTC
abundance: .; j_gene: TRBJ2-2; len: 15; v_gene: TRBV15; d_gene: .; CDR3aa: CATSSVTTNTGELFF; CDR3nt: TGTGCCACCAGCAGTGTGACAACGAACACCGGGGAGCTGTTTTTT
abundance: few; j_gene: TRBJ2-1; len: 13; v_gene: TRBV7-7; d_gene: .; CDR3aa: CASSLGERNEQFF; CDR3nt: TGTGCCAGCAGCTTAGGGGAGCGTAATGAGCAGTTCTTC
abundance: .; j_gene: TRBJ2-1; len: 13; v_gene: TRBV4-1; d_gene: .; CDR3aa: CASSQALNNEQFF; CDR3nt: TGCGCCAGCAGCCAAGCTTTGAACAATGAGCAGTTCTTC
abundance: few; j_gene: TRBJ2-2; len: 15; v_gene: TRBV28; d_gene: .; CDR3aa: CASSFKGKDTGELFF; CDR3nt: TGTGCCAGCAGTTTTAAAGGGAAGGACACCGGGGAGCTGTTTTTT
abundance: once; j_gene: TRBJ1-2; len: 13; v_gene: TRBV12-3/TRBV12-4; d_gene: .; CDR3aa: CASSLIINYGYTF; CDR3nt: TGTGCCAGCAGTTTAATAATCAACTATGGCTACACCTTC
abundance: .; j_gene: TRBJ2-1; len: 16; v_gene: TRBV7-9; d_gene: .; CDR3aa: CASSLAGGQTYNEQFF; CDR3nt: TGTGCCAGCAGCTTAGCGGGGGGCCAGACCTACAATGAGCAGTTCTTC
abundance: .; j_gene: TRBJ2-7; len: 14; v_gene: TRBV12-3/TRBV12-4; d_gene: TRBD1; CDR3aa: CASSLRDSSTEQYF; CDR3nt: TGTGCCAGCAGTCTACGGGACAGTAGTACCGAGCAGTACTTC
abundance: few; j_gene: TRBJ2-3; len: 15; v_gene: TRBV20-1; d_gene: .; CDR3aa: CSALLLGTSTDTQYF; CDR3nt: TGCAGTGCCCTACTCCTAGGGACTAGCACAGATACGCAGTATTTT
abundance: .; j_gene: TRBJ2-1; len: 19; v_gene: TRBV14; d_gene: .; CDR3aa: CASSQMGPRRDTTYNEQFF; CDR3nt: TGTGCCAGCAGCCAAATGGGCCCTCGCCGGGACACTACCTACAATGAGCAGTTCTTC
abundance: few; j_gene: TRBJ1-2; len: 15; v_gene: TRBV12-3/TRBV12-4; d_gene: .; CDR3aa: CASTRTVFSNYGLTF; CDR3nt: TGTGCCAGCACCCGGACAGTTTTTTCTAACTATGGCTTGACCTTC
abundance: .; j_gene: TRBJ2-7; len: 17; v_gene: TRBV4-1; d_gene: .; CDR3aa: CASSQEIGRTGAREQYF; CDR3nt: TGCGCCAGCAGCCAAGAAATCGGGCGAACGGGGGCGAGGGAGCAGTACTTC
abundance: few; j_gene: TRBJ2-7; len: 14; v_gene: TRBV6-5; d_gene: .; CDR3aa: CASSYSEGRYEQYF; CDR3nt: TGTGCCAGCAGTTACTCAGAAGGGAGATACGAGCAGTACTTC
abundance: .; j_gene: TRBJ2-7; len: 15; v_gene: TRBV12-3/TRBV12-4; d_gene: TRBD2; CDR3aa: CASSPSGGRTYEQYF; CDR3nt: TGTGCCAGCAGTCCGAGCGGGGGGCGAACCTACGAGCAGTACTTC
abundance: .; j_gene: TRBJ1-6; len: 16; v_gene: TRBV2; d_gene: .; CDR3aa: CASIRALTGVESPLHF; CDR3nt: TGTGCCAGCATTAGGGCTCTAACGGGGGTAGAGTCACCCCTCCACTTT
abundance: .; j_gene: TRBJ2-5; len: 14; v_gene: TRBV12-3/TRBV12-4; d_gene: TRBD2; CDR3aa: CASQPGTSEETQYF; CDR3nt: TGTGCCAGCCAACCCGGGACTAGCGAAGAGACCCAGTACTTC
abundance: few; j_gene: TRBJ2-5; len: 14; v_gene: TRBV7-2; d_gene: .; CDR3aa: CASSWPGLQETQYF; CDR3nt: TGTGCCAGCAGCTGGCCGGGACTTCAAGAGACCCAGTACTTC
abundance: .; j_gene: TRBJ2-1; len: 14; v_gene: TRBV12-3/TRBV12-4; d_gene: .; CDR3aa: CASSPGVSGDEQFF; CDR3nt: TGTGCCAGCAGTCCCGGAGTAAGCGGCGATGAGCAGTTCTTC
abundance: .; j_gene: TRBJ1-2; len: 14; v_gene: TRBV15; d_gene: .; CDR3aa: CATGRDKKEYGYTF; CDR3nt: TGTGCCACCGGCAGAGACAAAAAGGAGTATGGCTACACCTTC
abundance: few; j_gene: TRBJ1-5; len: 15; v_gene: TRBV5-5; d_gene: TRBD1; CDR3aa: CASSLRTGAEQPQHF; CDR3nt: TGTGCCAGCAGCTTAAGGACAGGGGCGGAACAGCCCCAGCATTTT
abundance: .; j_gene: TRBJ2-5; len: 14; v_gene: TRBV2; d_gene: TRBD1; CDR3aa: CASSATGAPETQYF; CDR3nt: TGTGCCAGCAGTGCGACAGGGGCGCCAGAGACCCAGTACTTC
abundance: .; j_gene: TRBJ2-1; len: 15; v_gene: TRBV4-1; d_gene: TRBD1; CDR3aa: CASSRGTGNYNEQFF; CDR3nt: TGCGCCAGCAGCCGAGGGACAGGAAATTACAATGAGCAGTTCTTC
abundance: few; j_gene: TRBJ2-7; len: 15; v_gene: TRBV20-1; d_gene: .; CDR3aa: CSARDEWGTRYEQYF; CDR3nt: TGCAGTGCTAGAGATGAGTGGGGCACCCGCTACGAGCAGTACTTC
abundance: .; j_gene: TRBJ2-5; len: 12; v_gene: TRBV12-5; d_gene: .; CDR3aa: CASGRTKETQYF; CDR3nt: TGTGCTAGTGGTCGGACAAAGGAGACCCAGTACTTC
abundance: .; j_gene: TRBJ2-1; len: 13; v_gene: TRBV6-4; d_gene: .; CDR3aa: CASSEKASNEQFF; CDR3nt: TGTGCCAGCAGTGAGAAGGCAAGCAATGAGCAGTTCTTC
abundance: few; j_gene: TRBJ1-1; len: 13; v_gene: TRBV25-1; d_gene: .; CDR3aa: CASGGLTNTEAFF; CDR3nt: TGTGCCAGTGGGGGACTGACGAACACTGAAGCTTTCTTT
abundance: few; j_gene: TRBJ2-1; len: 12; v_gene: TRBV19; d_gene: TRBD1; CDR3aa: CATGQGANEQFF; CDR3nt: TGTGCCACGGGACAGGGGGCCAATGAGCAGTTCTTC
abundance: .; j_gene: TRBJ2-1; len: 14; v_gene: TRBV29-1; d_gene: TRBD1; CDR3aa: CSASTGQAIGEQFF; CDR3nt: TGCAGCGCCTCCACGGGACAGGCTATTGGTGAGCAGTTCTTC
abundance: few; j_gene: TRBJ2-7; len: 14; v_gene: TRBV27; d_gene: TRBD1; CDR3aa: CASSLSGTGHEQYF; CDR3nt: TGTGCCAGCAGTCTATCCGGGACAGGGCACGAGCAGTACTTC
abundance: .; j_gene: TRBJ1-1; len: 17; v_gene: TRBV9; d_gene: TRBD1; CDR3aa: CASSPYDRGQAGTEAFF; CDR3nt: TGTGCCAGCAGCCCCTATGACAGGGGGCAGGCTGGGACTGAAGCTTTCTTT
abundance: few; j_gene: TRBJ2-7; len: 14; v_gene: TRBV5-1; d_gene: TRBD1; CDR3aa: CASSSGTGLYEQYF; CDR3nt: TGCGCCAGCAGCTCCGGGACAGGGCTCTACGAGCAGTACTTC
abundance: few; j_gene: TRBJ1-2; len: 16; v_gene: TRBV20-1; d_gene: TRBD1; CDR3aa: CSAATGQGEGNYGYTF; CDR3nt: TGCAGTGCTGCGACGGGACAGGGGGAAGGGAACTATGGCTACACCTTC
abundance: .; j_gene: TRBJ2-1; len: 14; v_gene: TRBV10-3; d_gene: .; CDR3aa: CSTSDSSSYNEQFF; CDR3nt: TGTTCCACTTCGGACAGCAGCTCCTACAATGAGCAGTTCTTC
abundance: .; j_gene: TRBJ2-3; len: 17; v_gene: TRBV7-9; d_gene: TRBD2; CDR3aa: CASSPWGLAGAVDTQYF; CDR3nt: TGTGCCAGCAGCCCCTGGGGGCTAGCGGGGGCCGTAGATACGCAGTATTTT
abundance: .; j_gene: TRBJ2-3; len: 14; v_gene: TRBV3-1; d_gene: .; CDR3aa: CASSHVDSPDTQYF; CDR3nt: TGTGCCAGCAGCCACGTTGATTCGCCAGATACGCAGTATTTT
abundance: .; j_gene: TRBJ2-7; len: 14; v_gene: TRBV10-3; d_gene: .; CDR3aa: CAISEPDRPYEQYF; CDR3nt: TGTGCCATCAGTGAGCCCGACCGCCCCTACGAGCAGTACTTC
abundance: many; j_gene: TRBJ1-2; len: 13; v_gene: TRBV12-3/TRBV12-4; d_gene: .; CDR3aa: CASSLGQNYGYTF; CDR3nt: TGTGCCAGCAGCCTAGGACAGAACTATGGCTACACCTTC
abundance: few; j_gene: TRBJ2-1; len: 16; v_gene: TRBV10-3; d_gene: TRBD2; CDR3aa: CAISEPSGGVNNEQFF; CDR3nt: TGTGCCATCAGTGAGCCCAGCGGGGGGGTTAACAATGAGCAGTTCTTC
abundance: .; j_gene: TRBJ2-2; len: 14; v_gene: TRBV10-3; d_gene: .; CDR3aa: CAISESKPSGELFF; CDR3nt: TGTGCCATCAGTGAGTCGAAGCCCTCCGGGGAGCTGTTTTTT
abundance: few; j_gene: TRBJ2-7; len: 16; v_gene: TRBV7-9; d_gene: .; CDR3aa: CASSLYLGERSYEQYF; CDR3nt: TGTGCCAGCAGCTTATATCTCGGGGAACGCTCCTACGAGCAGTACTTC
abundance: many; j_gene: TRBJ1-2; len: 13; v_gene: TRBV25-1; d_gene: .; CDR3aa: CASSGTGSNGYTF; CDR3nt: TGTGCCAGCAGTGGTACAGGGTCGAATGGCTACACCTTC
abundance: many; j_gene: TRBJ2-5; len: 14; v_gene: TRBV12-3/TRBV12-4; d_gene: .; CDR3aa: CASSLDGYQETQYF; CDR3nt: TGTGCCAGCAGTTTGGATGGGTACCAAGAGACCCAGTACTTC
abundance: .; j_gene: TRBJ2-7; len: 13; v_gene: TRBV12-3/TRBV12-4; d_gene: .; CDR3aa: CASSFGQLYEQYF; CDR3nt: TGTGCCAGCAGTTTTGGACAACTCTACGAGCAGTACTTC
abundance: many; j_gene: TRBJ2-2; len: 14; v_gene: TRBV27; d_gene: .; CDR3aa: CASSLGLRAGELFF; CDR3nt: TGTGCCAGCAGTTTGGGTCTTAGGGCCGGGGAGCTGTTTTTT
abundance: once; j_gene: TRBJ2-1; len: 15; v_gene: TRBV3-1; d_gene: .; CDR3aa: CASSHTGYRIDEQFF; CDR3nt: TGTGCCAGCAGTCACACAGGTTACCGGATTGATGAGCAGTTCTTC
abundance: few; j_gene: TRBJ2-3; len: 15; v_gene: TRBV29-1; d_gene: .; CDR3aa: CSVEGPGELPDTQYF; CDR3nt: TGCAGCGTTGAAGGCCCCGGGGAACTTCCCGATACGCAGTATTTT
abundance: few; j_gene: TRBJ1-5; len: 15; v_gene: TRBV12-3/TRBV12-4; d_gene: .; CDR3aa: CASSKTDGVHQPQHF; CDR3nt: TGTGCCAGCAGTAAAACGGACGGCGTGCATCAGCCCCAGCATTTT
abundance: once; j_gene: TRBJ2-1; len: 16; v_gene: TRBV3-1; d_gene: TRBD1; CDR3aa: CASSLLPGTGGNEQFF; CDR3nt: TGTGCCAGCAGTTTACTTCCCGGGACAGGGGGCAATGAGCAGTTCTTC
abundance: few; j_gene: TRBJ2-3; len: 15; v_gene: TRBV15; d_gene: .; CDR3aa: CATSRAPTTTDTQYF; CDR3nt: TGTGCCACCAGCAGAGCACCCACGACCACAGATACGCAGTATTTT
abundance: .; j_gene: TRBJ2-7; len: 15; v_gene: TRBV2; d_gene: .; CDR3aa: CASSEEGQIGYEQYF; CDR3nt: TGTGCCAGCAGTGAAGAGGGGCAGATTGGCTATGAGCAGTACTTC
abundance: .; j_gene: TRBJ2-3; len: 16; v_gene: TRBV29-1; d_gene: .; CDR3aa: CSVEGWETGLTDTQYF; CDR3nt: TGCAGCGTTGAAGGATGGGAGACAGGTTTGACAGATACGCAGTATTTT
abundance: many; j_gene: TRBJ2-1; len: 15; v_gene: TRBV12-3/TRBV12-4; d_gene: TRBD2; CDR3aa: CASSIAGASYNEQFF; CDR3nt: TGTGCCAGCAGCATAGCGGGGGCTTCCTACAATGAGCAGTTCTTC
abundance: .; j_gene: TRBJ2-4; len: 15; v_gene: TRBV2; d_gene: .; CDR3aa: CASKKGIGAKNIQYF; CDR3nt: TGTGCCAGCAAGAAGGGGATCGGTGCCAAAAACATTCAGTACTTC